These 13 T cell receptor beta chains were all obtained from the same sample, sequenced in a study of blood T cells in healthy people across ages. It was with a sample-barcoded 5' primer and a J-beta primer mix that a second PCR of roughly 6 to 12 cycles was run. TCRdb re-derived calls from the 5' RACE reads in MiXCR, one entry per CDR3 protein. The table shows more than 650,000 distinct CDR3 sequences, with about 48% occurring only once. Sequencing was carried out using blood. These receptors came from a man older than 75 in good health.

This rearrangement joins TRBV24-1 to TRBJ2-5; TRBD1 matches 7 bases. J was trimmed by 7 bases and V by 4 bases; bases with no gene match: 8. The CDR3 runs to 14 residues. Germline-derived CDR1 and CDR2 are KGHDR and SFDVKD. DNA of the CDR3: TGTGCCACCAGTGACCCCAGACAGGGACGGACCCAGTACTTC. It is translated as CATSDPRQGRTQYF.

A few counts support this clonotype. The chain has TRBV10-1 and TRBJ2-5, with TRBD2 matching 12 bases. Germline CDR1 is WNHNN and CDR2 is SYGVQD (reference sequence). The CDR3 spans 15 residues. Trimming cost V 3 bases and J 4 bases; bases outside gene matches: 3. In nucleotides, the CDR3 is TGCGCCAGCAGTGACCAACTAGCGGGAGGAGAGACCCAGTACTTC. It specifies CASSDQLAGGETQYF.

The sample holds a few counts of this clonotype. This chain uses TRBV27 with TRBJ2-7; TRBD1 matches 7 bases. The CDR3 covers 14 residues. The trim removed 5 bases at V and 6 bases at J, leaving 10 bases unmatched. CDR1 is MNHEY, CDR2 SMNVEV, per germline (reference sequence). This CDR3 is CASSLGQVLGEQYF. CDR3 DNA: TGTGCCAGCAGTCTCGGACAGGTACTTGGCGAGCAGTACTTC.

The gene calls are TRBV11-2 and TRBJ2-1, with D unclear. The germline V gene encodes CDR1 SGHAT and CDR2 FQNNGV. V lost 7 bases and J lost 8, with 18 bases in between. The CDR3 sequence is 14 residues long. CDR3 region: CASTLGPHGDEQFF. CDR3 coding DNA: TGTGCCAGCACCCTAGGGCCCCATGGCGATGAGCAGTTCTTC.

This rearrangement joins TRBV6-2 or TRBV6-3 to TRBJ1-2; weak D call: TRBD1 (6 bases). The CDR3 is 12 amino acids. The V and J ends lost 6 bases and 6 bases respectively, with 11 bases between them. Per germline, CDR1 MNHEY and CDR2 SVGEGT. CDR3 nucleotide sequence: TGTGCCAGCAGCAATAACAGGGATGGCTACACCTTC. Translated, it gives CASSNNRDGYTF.

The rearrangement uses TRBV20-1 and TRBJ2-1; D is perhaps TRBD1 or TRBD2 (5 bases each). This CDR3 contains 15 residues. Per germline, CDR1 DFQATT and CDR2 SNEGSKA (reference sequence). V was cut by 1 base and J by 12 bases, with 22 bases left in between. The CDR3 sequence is CSARALGLAMSGQFF. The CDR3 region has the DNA TGCAGTGCTAGAGCTTTGGGGCTAGCTATGTCAGGGCAGTTCTTC.

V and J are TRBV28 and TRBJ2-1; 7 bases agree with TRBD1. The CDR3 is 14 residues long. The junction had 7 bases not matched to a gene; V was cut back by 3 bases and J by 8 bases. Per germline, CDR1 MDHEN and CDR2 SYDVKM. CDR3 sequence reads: CASSFDRVVHEQFF. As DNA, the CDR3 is TGTGCCAGCAGTTTCGACAGGGTAGTTCATGAGCAGTTCTTC.

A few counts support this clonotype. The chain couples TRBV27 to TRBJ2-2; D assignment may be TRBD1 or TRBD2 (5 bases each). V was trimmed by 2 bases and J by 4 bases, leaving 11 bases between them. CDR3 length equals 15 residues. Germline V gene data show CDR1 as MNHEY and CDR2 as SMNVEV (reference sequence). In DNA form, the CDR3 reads TGTGCCAGCAGTTTACGAGGGGCAAGCACCGGGGAGCTGTTTTTT. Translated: CASSLRGASTGELFF.

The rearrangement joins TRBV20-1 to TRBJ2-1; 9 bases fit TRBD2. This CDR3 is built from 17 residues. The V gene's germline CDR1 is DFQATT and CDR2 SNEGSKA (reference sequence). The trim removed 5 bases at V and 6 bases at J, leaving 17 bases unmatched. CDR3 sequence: CSASIAGATLMSNEQFF. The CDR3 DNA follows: TGCAGTGCTTCCATAGCGGGAGCGACCCTGATGAGCAATGAGCAGTTCTTC.

CDR3 sequence (DNA): TGTGCCAGCAGCGTAGGTTCAGGGAACACTGAAGCTTTCTTT. Translating gives CASSVGSGNTEAFF. V and J are TRBV2 and TRBJ1-1; D call uncertain. Trimming took off 6 bases at V and 1 base at J, with 12 bases between the two ends. The CDR3 is 14 residues long. Germline V lookup: CDR1 SNHLY, CDR2 FYNNEI.

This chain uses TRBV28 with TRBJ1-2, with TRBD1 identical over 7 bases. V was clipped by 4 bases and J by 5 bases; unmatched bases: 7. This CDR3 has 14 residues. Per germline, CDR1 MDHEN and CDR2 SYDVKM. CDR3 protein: CASSSGGYEYGYTF. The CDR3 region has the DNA TGTGCCAGCAGTTCAGGGGGTTATGAGTATGGCTACACCTTC.

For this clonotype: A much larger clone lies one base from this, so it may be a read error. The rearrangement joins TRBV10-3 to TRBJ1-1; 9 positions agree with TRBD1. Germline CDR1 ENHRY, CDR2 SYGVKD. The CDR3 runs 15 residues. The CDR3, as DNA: TGTGCCATCAGTAGCGACGACAGGGGGACCACTGAAGCTCTCTTT. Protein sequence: CAISSDDRGTTEALF.

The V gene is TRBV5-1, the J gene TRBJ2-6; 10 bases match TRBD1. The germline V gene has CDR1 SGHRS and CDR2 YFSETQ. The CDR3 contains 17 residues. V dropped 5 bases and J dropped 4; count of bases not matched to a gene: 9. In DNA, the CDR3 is TGCGCCAGCAGTTCCCCGGGACAGGGGTCCGGGGCCAACGTCCTGACTTTC. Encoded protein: CASSSPGQGSGANVLTF.